The source of this T cell receptor beta chain is a study of technical replicates of blood from a few donors. Profiled with immunoSEQ multiplex PCR; TCRdb holds only in-frame clones, not every one. The profile shows about 78,000 clones, about 92% of them singletons. This CDR3 comprises 16 residues. CDR1 and CDR2 (germline): LNHDA, SQIVND (reference sequence). V gave up 2 bases and J gave up 0 bases; unmatched junction bases: 2. This chain links TRBV19 with TRBJ2-1; 9 nucleotides line up with TRBD2. This sequence was found in a human donor in good health. The material sequenced was T cells isolated from PBMCs. The CDR3 DNA is TGTGCCAGTAGTATAAAACTAGCGGGCTCCTACAATGAGCAGTTCTTC. Translated, it gives CASSIKLAGSYNEQFF.